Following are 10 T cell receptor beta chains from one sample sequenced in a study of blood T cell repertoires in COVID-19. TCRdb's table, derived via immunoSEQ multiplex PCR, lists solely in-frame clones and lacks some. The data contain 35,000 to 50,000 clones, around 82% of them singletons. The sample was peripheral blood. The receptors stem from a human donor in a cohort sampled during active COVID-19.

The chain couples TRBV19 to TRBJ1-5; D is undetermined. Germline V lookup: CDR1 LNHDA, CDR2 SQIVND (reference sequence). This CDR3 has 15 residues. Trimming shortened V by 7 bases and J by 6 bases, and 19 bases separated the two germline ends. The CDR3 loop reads CASTPGPDAGQPQHF. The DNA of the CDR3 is TGTGCCAGTACCCCGGGTCCGGATGCGGGTCAGCCCCAGCATTTT.

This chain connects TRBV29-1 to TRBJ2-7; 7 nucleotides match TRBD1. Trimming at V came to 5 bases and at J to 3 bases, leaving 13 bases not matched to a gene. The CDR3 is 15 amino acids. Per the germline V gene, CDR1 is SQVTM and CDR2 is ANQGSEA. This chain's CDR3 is CSVTSTGQSYYEQYF. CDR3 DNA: TGCAGCGTTACCAGTACGGGACAGTCTTACTACGAGCAGTACTTC.

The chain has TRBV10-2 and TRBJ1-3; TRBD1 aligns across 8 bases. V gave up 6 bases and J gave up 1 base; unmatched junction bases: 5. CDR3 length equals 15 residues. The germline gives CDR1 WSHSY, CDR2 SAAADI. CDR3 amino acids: CASRATGDSGNTIYF. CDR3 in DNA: TGCGCCAGCAGAGCGACAGGGGATTCTGGAAACACCATATATTTT.

CDR3 DNA sequence: TGTGCCAGCAGCCCGCTGCGGGGGGGCAGAGAGACCCAGTACTTC. Translation gives CASSPLRGGRETQYF. The chain links TRBV5-6 to TRBJ2-5, with 9 bases that match TRBD2. Germline loops: CDR1 SGHDT, CDR2 YYEEEE. The CDR3 has 15 amino acids. V lost 4 bases and J lost 4; bases outside the gene matches: 8. Complete variable domain (other parts from reference TRBV5-6 and TRBJ2-5): DAGVTQSPTHLIKTRGQQVTLRCSPKSGHDTVSWYQQALGQGPQFIFQYYEEEERQRGNFPDRFSGHQFPNYSSELNVNALLLGDSALYLCASSPLRGGRETQYFGPGTRLLVL.

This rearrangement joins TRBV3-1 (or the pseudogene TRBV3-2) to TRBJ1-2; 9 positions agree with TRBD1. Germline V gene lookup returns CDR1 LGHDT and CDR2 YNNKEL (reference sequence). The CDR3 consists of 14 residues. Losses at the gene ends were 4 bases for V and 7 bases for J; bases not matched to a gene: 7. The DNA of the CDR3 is TGTGCCAGCAGCCGGGCCGGGACAGGGAGTGGCTACACCTTC. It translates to CASSRAGTGSGYTF.

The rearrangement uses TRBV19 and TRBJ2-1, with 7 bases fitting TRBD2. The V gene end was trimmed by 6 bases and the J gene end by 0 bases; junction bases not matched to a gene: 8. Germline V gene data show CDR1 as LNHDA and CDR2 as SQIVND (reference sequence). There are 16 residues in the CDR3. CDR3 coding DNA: TGTGCCAGTAGGAGGTCGGGGGGAAACTCCTACAATGAGCAGTTCTTC. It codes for CASRRSGGNSYNEQFF.

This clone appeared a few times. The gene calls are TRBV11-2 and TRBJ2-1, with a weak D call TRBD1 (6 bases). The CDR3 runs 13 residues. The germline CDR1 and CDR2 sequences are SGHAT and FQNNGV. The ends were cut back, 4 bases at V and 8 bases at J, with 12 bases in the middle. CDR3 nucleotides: TGTGCCAGCAGCTGGCACAGGGACGATGAGCAGTTCTTC. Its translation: CASSWHRDDEQFF.

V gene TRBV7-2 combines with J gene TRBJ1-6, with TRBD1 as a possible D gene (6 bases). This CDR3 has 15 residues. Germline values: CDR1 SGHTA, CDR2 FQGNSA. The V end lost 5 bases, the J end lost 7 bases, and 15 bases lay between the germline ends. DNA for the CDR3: TGTGCCAGCAGCACCCGACAGGCCCAAAATTCACCCCTCCACTTT. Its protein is CASSTRQAQNSPLHF.

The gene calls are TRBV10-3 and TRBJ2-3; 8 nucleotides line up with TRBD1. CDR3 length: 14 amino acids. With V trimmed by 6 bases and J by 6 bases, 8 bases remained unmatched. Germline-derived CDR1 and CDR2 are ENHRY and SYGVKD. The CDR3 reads CAISGQGAGDTQYF. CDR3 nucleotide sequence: TGTGCCATCAGCGGACAGGGTGCCGGGGATACGCAGTATTTT.

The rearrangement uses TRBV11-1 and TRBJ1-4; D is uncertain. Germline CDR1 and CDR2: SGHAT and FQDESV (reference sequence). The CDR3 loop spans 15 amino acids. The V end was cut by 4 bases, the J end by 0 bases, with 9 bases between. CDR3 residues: CASSSTGATNEKLFF. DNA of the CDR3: TGTGCCAGCAGCTCTACCGGTGCAACTAATGAAAAACTGTTTTTT.